Listed here are 8 T cell receptor beta chains from one sample, sequenced in a study of Graves' ophthalmopathy and Graves' hyperthyroidism. RNA transcripts provided the template for amplifying TCR beta CDR3 regions. The first round was an RT-PCR with HTBI primers, and the second round was a multiplex PCR. TCRdb processed the multiplex PCR reads anew with MiXCR; each CDR3 protein has one entry. The sample has over a million distinct CDR3 sequences, roughly 35% seen once; the top ten hold over 8.5%. The specimen sequenced was peripheral blood or thyroid tissue (not recorded which). All receptors come from an adult man with Graves' hyperthyroidism.

Notes on this clonotype: With a much larger clone just one base away, this may be a read error. The chain links TRBV7-3 to TRBJ2-2, with D perhaps matching TRBD1 (5 bases). Per the germline V gene, CDR1 is SGHTA and CDR2 is FQGTGA. This CDR3 is 13 amino acids long. Trimming shortened V by 5 bases and J by 4 bases, and 8 bases separated the two germline ends. The CDR3 nucleotides read TGTGCCAGCAGCCAGGGTAGCACCGGGGAGCTGTTTTTT. It encodes CASSQGSTGELFF.

V is TRBV12-3 or TRBV12-4 and J is TRBJ1-3; 10 bases map to TRBD1. Losses at the gene ends were 5 bases for V and 2 bases for J; bases not matched to a gene: 9. The CDR3 runs 17 residues. The CDR3 region has the DNA TGTGCCAGCAGTGAAATTATCGGACAGGGGGCTGGAAACACCATATATTTT. Amino acid sequence: CASSEIIGQGAGNTIYF.

This clonotype was picked up a small number of times. V and J are TRBV7-3 and TRBJ2-6, with D perhaps TRBD1 (5 bases). Germline V gives CDR1 SGHTA, CDR2 FQGTGA. Trimming removed 3 bases from V and 1 base from J, with 10 bases in between. The CDR3 is 16 residues long. The CDR3 here is CASSLIPGSGANVLTF. The CDR3 DNA is TGTGCCAGCAGCTTGATTCCAGGGTCTGGGGCCAACGTCCTGACTTTC. Full variable domain (rest looked up from reference TRBV7-3 and TRBJ2-6): GAGVSQTPSNKVTEKGKYVELRCDPISGHTALYWYRQSLGQGPEFLIYFQGTGAADDSGLPNDRFFAVRPEGSVSTLKIQRTERGDSAVYLCASSLIPGSGANVLTFGAGSRLTVL.

This chain joins TRBV10-2 and TRBJ1-2; TRBD1 might be the D (5 bases). V was clipped by 0 bases and J by 8 bases, with 13 bases between them. The CDR3 totals 14 residues. Germline V gene sequence: CDR1 WSHSY, CDR2 SAAADI. CDR3 in DNA: TGCGCCAGCAGTGAGTCTGGGGGAAGTTTGGGCTACACCTTC. Its translation is CASSESGGSLGYTF.

This rearrangement joins TRBV20-1 to TRBJ2-5; tentatively, D is TRBD1 or TRBD2 (5 bases each). V was trimmed by 7 bases and J by 6 bases, leaving 24 bases between them. The germline V gene has CDR1 DFQATT and CDR2 SNEGSKA (reference sequence). The CDR3 runs 15 residues. Here the CDR3 DNA reads TGCAGTGGTTTTTGGGGGAGAGGGGCCCGGAAGACCCAGTACTTC. Amino acids: CSGFWGRGARKTQYF.

As concerns this clonotype: A much larger clone lies a single base off, so this may be a read error. The chain is built from TRBV10-3 and TRBJ1-1; 12 bases are shared with TRBD1. The germline V gene has CDR1 ENHRY and CDR2 SYGVKD. The CDR3 loop spans 15 amino acids. The CDR3 reads CAVRGGQGANTEAFF. The CDR3 bases are TGTGCCGTCAGGGGGGGACAGGGGGCGAACACTGAAGCTTTCTTT.

Points on this clonotype: The junction departs from the called germline gene at one end, perhaps through a read error. The chain joins TRBV11-2 to TRBJ1-3, with D perhaps TRBD1 (6 bases). Per germline, CDR1 SGHAT and CDR2 FQNNGV. CDR3 length equals 17 residues. CDR3 residues: CASSQAATRGFGNTIYF. The DNA for the CDR3 is TGCGCCAGCAGCCAAGCCGCGACCAGGGGATTTGGAAACACCATATATTTT.

Concerning this clonotype itself: With a much larger clone just one base away, this may be a read error. V usage is TRBV6-5 and J usage is TRBJ2-7; D gene ambiguous. CDR1 is MNHEY and CDR2 is SVGAGI in the germline V gene. This CDR3 is built from 13 residues. The chain's CDR3 is CASSYYGPGEHYF. DNA for the CDR3: TGTGCCAGCAGTTACTACGGCCCCGGCGAGCATTACTTC.